The 14 T cell receptor beta chains below all came from one sample that was sequenced in a study of T cells in Graves' hyperthyroidism and ophthalmopathy. RNA transcripts yielded amplified TCR beta CDR3 regions. HTBI primers drove first-round RT-PCR of the TCR CDR3. TCRdb recomputed calls from the multiplex PCR reads with MiXCR, one row per CDR3 protein. The table has more than 75,000 distinct CDR3 sequences, over 50% seen once; the top ten hold 25% to 30%. Sequencing was performed on blood. The receptor set was obtained from a woman in her thirties or forties with Graves' hyperthyroidism.

This clonotype was picked up many times. V gene TRBV9 combines with J gene TRBJ1-6; 7 bases are a match to TRBD1. The V gene end was trimmed by 4 bases and the J gene end by 5 bases; junction bases not matched to a gene: 6. Germline V gene sequence: CDR1 SGDLS, CDR2 YYNGEE. The CDR3 sequence is 15 residues long. CDR3 in DNA: TGTGCCAGCAGCCTGAGGGACAGTGATAATTCACCCCTCCACTTT. Translation: CASSLRDSDNSPLHF.

This clonotype occurred a few times. CDR3 nucleotide sequence: TGCAGTGCTAGAGCCGCGGGAGTAGCAGATACGCAGTATTTT. Residues: CSARAAGVADTQYF. The chain has TRBV20-1 and TRBJ2-3; 7 bases are shared with TRBD2. Germline CDR1 DFQATT, CDR2 SNEGSKA (reference sequence). V lost 1 base and J lost 4; bases outside the gene matches: 5. The CDR3 spans 14 residues.

V gene TRBV7-6 combines with J gene TRBJ2-5; 7 bases map to TRBD2. CDR1 and CDR2 (germline): SGHVS, FNYEAQ. Trimming took 5 bases from V and 4 from J; bases not matched to a gene: 10. The CDR3 sequence is 15 residues long. The CDR3: CASSLRGTWLETQYF. CDR3 coding DNA: TGTGCCAGCAGCCTGCGGGGGACGTGGTTAGAGACCCAGTACTTC. The full variable domain, completed using reference TRBV7-6 and TRBJ2-5, is GAGVSQSPRYKVTKRGQDVALRCDPISGHVSLYWYRQALGQGPEFLTYFNYEAQQDKSGLPNDRFSAERPEGSISTLTIQRTEQRDSAMYRCASSLRGTWLETQYFGPGTRLLVL.

This chain connects TRBV7-2 to TRBJ2-7, with 10 bases lining up with TRBD2. The J call may be faulty, since TRBJ2-5 better matches the DNA end. The CDR3 is 16 residues long. Per germline, CDR1 SGHTA and CDR2 FQGNSA. The CDR3 here is CASSFIASGSRETQYF. CDR3 coding DNA: TGTGCCAGCAGCTTTATCGCTAGCGGGAGCAGGGAGACCCAGTACTTC.

Regarding this clonotype: Given a much more abundant clone one base away, this may be a read error. V is TRBV2 and J is TRBJ2-7; D gene ambiguous. The CDR3 runs to 12 residues. From germline, CDR1 is SNHLY and CDR2 FYNNEI. CDR3 coding DNA: TGTGCCAGCCAGAGAATTTCGTACGGGCAGTACTTC. Its protein is CASQRISYGQYF.

The rearrangement joins TRBV29-1 to TRBJ1-2; no clear D. Per the germline V gene, CDR1 is SQVTM and CDR2 is ANQGSEA. V lost 7 bases, J lost 4 bases, and 16 bases lay in between. The length of the CDR3 is 13 residues. Written as DNA, the CDR3 is TGCAGCGCTACCGCGAAGCCCTCCTATGGCTACACCTTC. Translation gives CSATAKPSYGYTF.

Written as DNA, the CDR3 is TGTGCCAGCAGTCCGTCGAACTGGGGGGGGAACATCGGCTACACCTTC. This translates into CASSPSNWGGNIGYTF. The J gene is TRBJ1-2, the V gene TRBV12-3 or TRBV12-4, with D perhaps matching TRBD1 (5 bases). V was shortened by 5 bases and J by 8 bases, with 24 bases between the two germline ends. This CDR3 contains 16 residues.

On this clonotype: Lacking the conserved final phenylalanine or tryptophan, this CDR3 likely reflects a read error. CDR3 region: CSVVPGANVLTS. CDR3 DNA sequence: TGCAGCGTTGTTCCTGGGGCCAACGTCCTGACTTCC. The chain recombines TRBV29-1 with TRBJ2-6; D not resolved. The CDR3 has 12 amino acids. The V end was cut by 4 bases, the J end by 2 bases, with 3 bases between. Germline V gene data show CDR1 as SQVTM and CDR2 as ANQGSEA.

The sample holds many counts of this clonotype. The chain joins TRBV7-2 to TRBJ1-1; D is uncertain. V lost 3 bases to trimming and J lost 4 bases, with 18 bases between them. CDR3 size: 16 residues. Looked up from germline, CDR1 is SGHTA and CDR2 is FQGNSA. DNA of the CDR3: TGTGCCAGCAGCTTGGTGCAGAGCTCCAAAGGCACTGAAGCTTTCTTT. This translates into CASSLVQSSKGTEAFF.

As for this clonotype: A much larger clone differs from this one at a single base, so this may be a read error. The rearrangement links TRBV13 to TRBJ2-5, with TRBD1 as a possible D gene (5 bases). This CDR3 is 15 amino acids long. Germline V CDR1 and CDR2: PRHDT, FYEKMQ (reference sequence). The CDR3 region has the DNA TGCGCCAGCAGCTGGACACCCCAAATCCAAGAGACCCAGTACTTC. Translation: CASSWTPQIQETQYF.

This clonotype was detected many times. CDR3 protein: CSGGFNYGYTF. DNA of the CDR3: TGCAGCGGGGGGTTTAACTATGGCTACACCTTC. The chain joins TRBV29-1 to TRBJ1-2, with D possibly matching TRBD1 (5 bases). V lost 7 bases, J lost 1 base, and 7 bases lay in between. Germline CDR1 is SQVTM and CDR2 is ANQGSEA. The CDR3 loop spans 11 amino acids.

This clonotype has only one observation. V gene TRBV10-3 combines with J gene TRBJ2-5; 10 bases map to TRBD2. The CDR3 extends over 16 amino acids. The ends lost 10 bases at V and 7 bases at J; junction bases unmatched: 18. Germline V lookup: CDR1 ENHRY, CDR2 SYGVKD. The CDR3 DNA sequence: TGTGCCACCGTGCCGGGACTTGGACTAGCGGCAAGGACCCAGTACTTC. It yields the protein CATVPGLGLAARTQYF.

This clonotype was counted many times. The V and J genes are TRBV10-3 and TRBJ2-5; no clear D. CDR3 length: 12 residues. Germline V gives CDR1 ENHRY, CDR2 SYGVKD. Trimming took 4 bases from V and 5 from J, leaving 8 bases between them. As DNA, the CDR3 is TGTGCCATCAGTGGAAACTACGAGACCCAGTACTTC. Translation gives CAISGNYETQYF.

This rearrangement joins TRBV29-1 to TRBJ1-4; weak D call: TRBD1 (6 bases). The CDR3 has 16 residues. Germline CDR1 is SQVTM and CDR2 is ANQGSEA. The ends were cut back, 6 bases at V and 0 bases at J, with 17 bases in the middle. For the CDR3, the DNA is TGCAGCGTAGGAACAGGGATAACTGCAACTAATGAAAAACTGTTTTTT. Translation gives CSVGTGITATNEKLFF. The variable domain in full, completed from reference TRBV29-1 and TRBJ1-4, reads SAVISQKPSRDICQRGTSLTIQCQVDSQVTMMFWYRQQPGQSLTLIATANQGSEATYESGFVIDKFPISRPNLTFSTLTVSNMSPEDSSIYLCSVGTGITATNEKLFFGSGTQLSVL.